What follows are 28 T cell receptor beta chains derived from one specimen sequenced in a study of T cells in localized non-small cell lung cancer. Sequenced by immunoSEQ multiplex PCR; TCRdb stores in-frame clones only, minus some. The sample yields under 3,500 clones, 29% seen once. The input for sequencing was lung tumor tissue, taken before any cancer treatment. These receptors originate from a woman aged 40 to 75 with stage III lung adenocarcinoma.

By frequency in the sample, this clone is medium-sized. DNA of the CDR3: TGTGCCAGCAGCTTAGGAGGGGACGGATCCTACGAGCAGTACTTC. This translates into CASSLGGDGSYEQYF. This chain uses TRBV11-3 with TRBJ2-7; D might be TRBD1 or TRBD2, each matching 5 bases. The CDR3 is made up of 15 amino acids. Germline-derived CDR1 and CDR2 are SGHNT and YENEEA. V was shortened by 1 base and J by 1 base, with 11 bases between the two germline ends.

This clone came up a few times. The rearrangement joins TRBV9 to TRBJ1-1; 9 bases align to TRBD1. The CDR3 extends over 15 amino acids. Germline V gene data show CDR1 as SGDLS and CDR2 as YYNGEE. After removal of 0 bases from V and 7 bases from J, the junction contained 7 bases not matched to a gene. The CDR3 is CASSVGRTGGGEAFF. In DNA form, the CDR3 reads TGTGCCAGCAGCGTAGGGCGAACAGGGGGCGGTGAAGCTTTCTTT.

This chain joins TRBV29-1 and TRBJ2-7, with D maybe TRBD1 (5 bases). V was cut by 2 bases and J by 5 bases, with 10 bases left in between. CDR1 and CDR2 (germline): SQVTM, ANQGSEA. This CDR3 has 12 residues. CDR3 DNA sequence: TGCAGCGTTGAATGGGGCACCGACGAGCAGTACTTC. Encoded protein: CSVEWGTDEQYF.

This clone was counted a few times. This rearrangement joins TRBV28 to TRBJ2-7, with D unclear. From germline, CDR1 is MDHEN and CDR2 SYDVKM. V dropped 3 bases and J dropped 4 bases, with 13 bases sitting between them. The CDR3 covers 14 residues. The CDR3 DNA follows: TGTGCCAGCAGTTTTCGGTCGGGCCCATACGAGCAGTACTTC. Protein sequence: CASSFRSGPYEQYF. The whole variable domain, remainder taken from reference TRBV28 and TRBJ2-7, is DVKVTQSSRYLVKRTGEKVFLECVQDMDHENMFWYRQDPGLGLRLIYFSYDVKMKEKGDIPEGYSVSREKKERFSLILESASTNQTSMYLCASSFRSGPYEQYFGPGTRLTVT.

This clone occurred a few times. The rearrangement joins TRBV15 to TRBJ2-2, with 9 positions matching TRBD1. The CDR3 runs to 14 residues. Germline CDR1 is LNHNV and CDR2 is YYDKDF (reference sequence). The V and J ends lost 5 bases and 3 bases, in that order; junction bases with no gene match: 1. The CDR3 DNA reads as TGTGCCACCAGCCGACAGGGGGACACCGGGGAGCTGTTTTTT. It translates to CATSRQGDTGELFF.

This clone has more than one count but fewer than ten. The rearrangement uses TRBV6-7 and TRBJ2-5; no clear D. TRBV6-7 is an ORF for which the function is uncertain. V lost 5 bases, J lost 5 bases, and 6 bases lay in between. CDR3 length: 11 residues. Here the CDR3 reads CASSEWETQYF. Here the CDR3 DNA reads TGTGCCAGCAGTGAATGGGAGACCCAGTACTTC.

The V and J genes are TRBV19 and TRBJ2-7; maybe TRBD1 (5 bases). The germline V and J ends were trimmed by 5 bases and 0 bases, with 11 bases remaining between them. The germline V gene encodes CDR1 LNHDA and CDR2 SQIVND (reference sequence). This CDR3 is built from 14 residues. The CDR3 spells CASSSRTNSYEQYF. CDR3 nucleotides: TGTGCCAGTAGTTCCCGGACAAACTCCTACGAGCAGTACTTC.

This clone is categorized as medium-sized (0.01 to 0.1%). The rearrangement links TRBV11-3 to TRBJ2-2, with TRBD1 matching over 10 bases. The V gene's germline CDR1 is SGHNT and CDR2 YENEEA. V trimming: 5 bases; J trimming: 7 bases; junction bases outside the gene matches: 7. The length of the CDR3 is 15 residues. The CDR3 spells CASSPGTGAIGELFF. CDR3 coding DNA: TGTGCCAGCAGCCCCGGGACAGGGGCGATCGGGGAGCTGTTTTTT.

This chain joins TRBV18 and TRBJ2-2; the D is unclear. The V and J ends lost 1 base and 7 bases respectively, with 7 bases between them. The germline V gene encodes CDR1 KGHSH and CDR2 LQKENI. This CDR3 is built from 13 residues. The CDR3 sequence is CASSPQEVGELFF. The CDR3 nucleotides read TGTGCCAGCTCACCACAAGAGGTCGGGGAGCTGTTTTTT.

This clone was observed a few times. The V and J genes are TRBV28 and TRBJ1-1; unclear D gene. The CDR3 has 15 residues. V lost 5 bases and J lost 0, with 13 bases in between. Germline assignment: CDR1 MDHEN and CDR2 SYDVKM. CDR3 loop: CASSPAVYMNTEAFF. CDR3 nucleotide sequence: TGTGCCAGCAGTCCGGCGGTTTACATGAACACTGAAGCTTTCTTT.

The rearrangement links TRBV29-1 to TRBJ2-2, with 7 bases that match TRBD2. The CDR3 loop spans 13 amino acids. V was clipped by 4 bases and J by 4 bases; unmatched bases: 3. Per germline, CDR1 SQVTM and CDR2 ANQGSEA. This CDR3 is CSVGGLGTGELFF. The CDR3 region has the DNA TGCAGCGTTGGCGGACTAGGCACCGGGGAGCTGTTTTTT.

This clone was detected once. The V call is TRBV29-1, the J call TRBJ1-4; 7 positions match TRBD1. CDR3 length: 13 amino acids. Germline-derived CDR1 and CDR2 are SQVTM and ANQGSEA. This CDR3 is CTFSQGIGEKLFF. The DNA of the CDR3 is TGCACTTTTTCACAGGGGATCGGTGAAAAACTGTTTTTT.

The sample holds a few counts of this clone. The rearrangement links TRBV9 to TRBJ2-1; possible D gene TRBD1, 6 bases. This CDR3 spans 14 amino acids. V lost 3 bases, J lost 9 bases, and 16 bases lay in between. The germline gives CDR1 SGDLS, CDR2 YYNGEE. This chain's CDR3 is CASSENPQQGEQFF. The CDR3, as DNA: TGTGCCAGCAGCGAAAACCCGCAACAGGGTGAGCAGTTCTTC. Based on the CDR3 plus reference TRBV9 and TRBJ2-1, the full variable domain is DSGVTQTPKHLITATGQRVTLRCSPRSGDLSVYWYQQSLDQGLQFLIQYYNGEERAKGNILERFSAQQFPDLHSELNLSSLELGDSALYFCASSENPQQGEQFFGPGTRLTVL.

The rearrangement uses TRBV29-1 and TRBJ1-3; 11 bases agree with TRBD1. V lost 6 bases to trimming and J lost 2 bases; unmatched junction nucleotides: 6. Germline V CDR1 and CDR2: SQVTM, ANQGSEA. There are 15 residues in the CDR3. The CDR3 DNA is TGCAGCGTAAGGACAGGGGGCTTCACTGGAAACACCATATATTTT. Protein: CSVRTGGFTGNTIYF.

CDR3 region: CASSESGFDGSYEQYF. The CDR3 DNA reads TGCGCCAGCAGTGAGTCGGGGTTTGACGGTTCCTACGAGCAGTACTTC. The gene calls are TRBV10-2 and TRBJ2-7; D call uncertain. CDR1 and CDR2 (germline): WSHSY, SAAADI. V dropped 0 bases and J dropped 1 base, with 13 bases sitting between them. This CDR3 has 16 amino acids.

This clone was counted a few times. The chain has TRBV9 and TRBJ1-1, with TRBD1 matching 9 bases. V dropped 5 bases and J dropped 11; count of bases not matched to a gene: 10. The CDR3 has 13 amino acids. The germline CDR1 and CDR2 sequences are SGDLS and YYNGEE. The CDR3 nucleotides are TGTGCCAGCAGTGGTCCGGGACAGGGTTACGCTTTCTTT. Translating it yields CASSGPGQGYAFF.

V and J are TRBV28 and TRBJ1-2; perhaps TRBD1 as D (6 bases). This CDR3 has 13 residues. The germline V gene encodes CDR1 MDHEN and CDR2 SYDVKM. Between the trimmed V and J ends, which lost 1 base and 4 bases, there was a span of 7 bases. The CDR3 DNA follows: TGTGCCAGCAGTTTATCAGGGGCCTATGGCTACACCTTC. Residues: CASSLSGAYGYTF.

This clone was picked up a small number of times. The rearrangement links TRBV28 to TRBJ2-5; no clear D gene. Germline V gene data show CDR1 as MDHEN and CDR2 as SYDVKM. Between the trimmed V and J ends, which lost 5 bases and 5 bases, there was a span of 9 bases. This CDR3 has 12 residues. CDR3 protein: CASSGPRETQYF. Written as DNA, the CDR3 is TGTGCCAGCAGTGGGCCACGGGAGACCCAGTACTTC. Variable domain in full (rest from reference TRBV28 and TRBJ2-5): DVKVTQSSRYLVKRTGEKVFLECVQDMDHENMFWYRQDPGLGLRLIYFSYDVKMKEKGDIPEGYSVSREKKERFSLILESASTNQTSMYLCASSGPRETQYFGPGTRLLVL.

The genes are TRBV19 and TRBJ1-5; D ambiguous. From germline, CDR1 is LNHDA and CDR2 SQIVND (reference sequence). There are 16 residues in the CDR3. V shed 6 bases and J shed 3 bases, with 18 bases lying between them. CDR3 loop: CASSGLQRVSNQPQHF. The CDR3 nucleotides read TGTGCCAGTAGCGGTCTACAGAGAGTATCCAATCAGCCCCAGCATTTT.

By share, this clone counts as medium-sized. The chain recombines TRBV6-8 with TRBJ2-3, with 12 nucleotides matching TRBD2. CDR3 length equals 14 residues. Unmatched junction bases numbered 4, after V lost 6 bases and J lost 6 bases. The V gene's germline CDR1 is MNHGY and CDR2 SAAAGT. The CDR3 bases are TGTGCCAGCAGCCTCGGGACTAGCGGGGATACGCAGTATTTT. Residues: CASSLGTSGDTQYF.

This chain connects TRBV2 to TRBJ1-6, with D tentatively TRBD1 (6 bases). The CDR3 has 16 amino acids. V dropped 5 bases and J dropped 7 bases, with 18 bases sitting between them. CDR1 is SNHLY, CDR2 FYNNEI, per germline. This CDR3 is CASSQGLGQGNSPLHF. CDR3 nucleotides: TGTGCCAGCAGTCAGGGCCTGGGTCAGGGGAATTCACCCCTCCACTTT.

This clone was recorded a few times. CDR3 DNA sequence: TGTGCCAGCAGCTTGGCGGGACAGACCACTGAAGCTTTCTTT. Translation: CASSLAGQTTEAFF. The chain links TRBV11-3 to TRBJ1-1; TRBD1 aligns across 7 bases. There are 14 residues in the CDR3. Germline trimming cut 3 bases from V and 4 bases from J; bases unmatched to any gene: 5. Germline CDR1 reads SGHNT; CDR2 reads YENEEA.

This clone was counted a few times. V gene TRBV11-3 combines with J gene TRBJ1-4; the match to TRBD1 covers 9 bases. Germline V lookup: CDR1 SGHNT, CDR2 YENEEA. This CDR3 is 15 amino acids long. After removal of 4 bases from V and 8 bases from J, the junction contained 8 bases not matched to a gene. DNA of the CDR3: TGTGCCAGCAGCTCATGGACAGGGGAGCAAGAAAAACTGTTTTTT. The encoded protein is CASSSWTGEQEKLFF. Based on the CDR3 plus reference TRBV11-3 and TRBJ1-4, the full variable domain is EAGVVQSPRYKIIEKKQPVAFWCNPISGHNTLYWYLQNLGQGPELLIRYENEEAVDDSQLPKDRFSAERLKGVDSTLKIQPAELGDSAVYLCASSSWTGEQEKLFFGSGTQLSVL.

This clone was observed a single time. As DNA, the CDR3 is TGTGCCAGCAGTTTCCGTCTCAGGGGAATGGGAAACGAGCAGTACTTC. Translating gives CASSFRLRGMGNEQYF. The chain combines TRBV28 with TRBJ2-7; the D gene is possibly TRBD1 (6 bases). The CDR3 length is 16 residues. Germline CDR1 is MDHEN and CDR2 is SYDVKM. V lost 3 bases and J 5 bases, leaving 20 bases between the germline ends.

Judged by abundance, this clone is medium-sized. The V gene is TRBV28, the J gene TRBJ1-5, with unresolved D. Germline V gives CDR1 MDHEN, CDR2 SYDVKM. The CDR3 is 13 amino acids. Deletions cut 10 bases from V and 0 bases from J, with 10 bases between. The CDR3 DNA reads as TGTGCCACCGACTCAGGTAGCAATCAGCCCCAGCATTTT. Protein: CATDSGSNQPQHF.

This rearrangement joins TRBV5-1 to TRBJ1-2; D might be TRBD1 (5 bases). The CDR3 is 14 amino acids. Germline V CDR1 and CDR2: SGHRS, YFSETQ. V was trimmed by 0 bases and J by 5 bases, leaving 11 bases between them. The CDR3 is CASSLEPGVYGYTF. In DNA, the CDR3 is TGCGCCAGCAGCTTGGAGCCGGGGGTTTATGGCTACACCTTC.

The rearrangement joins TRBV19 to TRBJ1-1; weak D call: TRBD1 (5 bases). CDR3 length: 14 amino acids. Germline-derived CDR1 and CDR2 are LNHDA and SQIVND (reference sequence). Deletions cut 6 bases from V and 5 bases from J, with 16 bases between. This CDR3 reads CASRMAGGGTEAFF. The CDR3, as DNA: TGTGCCAGTAGGATGGCAGGCGGGGGGACTGAAGCTTTCTTT.

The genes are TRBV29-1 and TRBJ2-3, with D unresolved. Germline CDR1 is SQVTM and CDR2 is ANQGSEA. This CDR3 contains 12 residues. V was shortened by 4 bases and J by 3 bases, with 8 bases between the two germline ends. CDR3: CSVGGKTDTQYF. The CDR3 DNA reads TGCAGCGTTGGGGGTAAGACAGATACGCAGTATTTT.